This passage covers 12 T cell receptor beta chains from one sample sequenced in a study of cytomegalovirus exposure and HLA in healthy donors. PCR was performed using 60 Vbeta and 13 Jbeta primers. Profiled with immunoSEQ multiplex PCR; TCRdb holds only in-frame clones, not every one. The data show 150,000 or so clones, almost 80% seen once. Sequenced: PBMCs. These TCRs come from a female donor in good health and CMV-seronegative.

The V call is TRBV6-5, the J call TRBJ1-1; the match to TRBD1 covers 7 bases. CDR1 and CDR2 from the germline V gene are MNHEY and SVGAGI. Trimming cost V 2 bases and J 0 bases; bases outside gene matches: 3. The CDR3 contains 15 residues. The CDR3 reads CASSYHRGLNTEAFF. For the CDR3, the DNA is TGTGCCAGCAGTTACCACAGGGGCCTGAACACTGAAGCTTTCTTT.

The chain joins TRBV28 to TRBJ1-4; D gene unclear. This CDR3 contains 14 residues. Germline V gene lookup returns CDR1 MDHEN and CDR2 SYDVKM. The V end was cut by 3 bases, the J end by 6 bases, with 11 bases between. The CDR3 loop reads CASSFRGGDEKLFF. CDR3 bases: TGTGCCAGCAGTTTTAGAGGAGGAGATGAAAAACTGTTTTTT.

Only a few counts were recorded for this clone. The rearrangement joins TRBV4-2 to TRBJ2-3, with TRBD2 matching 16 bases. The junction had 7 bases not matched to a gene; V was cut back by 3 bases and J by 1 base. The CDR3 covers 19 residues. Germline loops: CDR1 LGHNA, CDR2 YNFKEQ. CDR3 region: CASSQGLAGGPGGTDTQYF. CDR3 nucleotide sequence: TGTGCCAGCAGCCAGGGACTAGCGGGAGGGCCCGGGGGCACAGATACGCAGTATTTT.

The CDR3 spells CASSLASLAGGYNEQFF. CDR3 nucleotide sequence: TGTGCCAGCAGCTTGGCCTCTCTTGCGGGAGGTTACAATGAGCAGTTCTTC. The V and J genes are TRBV5-4 and TRBJ2-1, with TRBD2 matching over 8 bases. The CDR3 length is 17 residues. The V gene end was trimmed by 0 bases and the J gene end by 4 bases; junction bases not matched to a gene: 9. Germline V CDR1 and CDR2: SGHNT, YYREEE (reference sequence). Based on the CDR3 plus reference TRBV5-4 and TRBJ2-1, the full variable domain is ETGVTQSPTHLIKTRGQQVTLRCSSQSGHNTVSWYQQALGQGPQFIFQYYREEENGRGNFPPRFSGLQFPNYSSELNVNALELDDSALYLCASSLASLAGGYNEQFFGPGTRLTVL.

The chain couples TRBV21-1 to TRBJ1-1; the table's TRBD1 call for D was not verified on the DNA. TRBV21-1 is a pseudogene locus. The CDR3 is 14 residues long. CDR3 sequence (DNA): TGTGCCAGCAGCAAAAGAGGGGGGAACACTGAAGCTTTCTTT. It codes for CASSKRGGNTEAFF.

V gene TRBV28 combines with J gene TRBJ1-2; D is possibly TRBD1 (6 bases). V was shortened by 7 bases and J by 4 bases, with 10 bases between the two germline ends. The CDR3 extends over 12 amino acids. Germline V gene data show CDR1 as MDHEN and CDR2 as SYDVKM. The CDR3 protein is CASTTGFYGYTF. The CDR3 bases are TGTGCCAGCACTACAGGGTTCTATGGCTACACCTTC.

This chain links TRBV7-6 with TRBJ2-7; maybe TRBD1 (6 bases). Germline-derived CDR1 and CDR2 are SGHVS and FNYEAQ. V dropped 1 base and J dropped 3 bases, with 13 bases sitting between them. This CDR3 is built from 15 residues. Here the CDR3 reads CASSLEGGNIYEQYF. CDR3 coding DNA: TGTGCCAGCAGCTTAGAAGGGGGAAATATCTACGAGCAGTACTTC.

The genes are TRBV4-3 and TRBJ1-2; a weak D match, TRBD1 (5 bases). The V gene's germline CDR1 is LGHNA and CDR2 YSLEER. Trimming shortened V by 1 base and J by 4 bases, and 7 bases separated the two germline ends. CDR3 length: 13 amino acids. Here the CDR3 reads CASSQGQLYGYTF. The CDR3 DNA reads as TGCGCCAGCAGCCAAGGACAGCTCTATGGCTACACCTTC.

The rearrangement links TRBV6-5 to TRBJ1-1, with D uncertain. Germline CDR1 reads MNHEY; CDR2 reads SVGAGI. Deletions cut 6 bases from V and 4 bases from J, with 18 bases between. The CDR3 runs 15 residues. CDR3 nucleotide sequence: TGTGCCAGCAGCCCGAGTACGAGGGTAGGCACTGAAGCTTTCTTT. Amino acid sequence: CASSPSTRVGTEAFF.

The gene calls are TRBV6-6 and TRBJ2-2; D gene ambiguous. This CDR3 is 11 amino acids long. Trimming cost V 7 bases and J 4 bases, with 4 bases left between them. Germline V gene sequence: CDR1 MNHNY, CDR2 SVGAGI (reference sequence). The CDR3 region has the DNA TGTGCCAGCATGCGCACCGGGGAGCTGTTTTTT. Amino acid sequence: CASMRTGELFF.

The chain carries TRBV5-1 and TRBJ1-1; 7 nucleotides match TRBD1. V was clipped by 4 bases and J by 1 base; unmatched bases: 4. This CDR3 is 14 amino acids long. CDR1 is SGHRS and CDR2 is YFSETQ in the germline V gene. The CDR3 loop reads CASSQGQPNTEAFF. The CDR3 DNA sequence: TGCGCCAGCAGCCAGGGACAGCCGAACACTGAAGCTTTCTTT.

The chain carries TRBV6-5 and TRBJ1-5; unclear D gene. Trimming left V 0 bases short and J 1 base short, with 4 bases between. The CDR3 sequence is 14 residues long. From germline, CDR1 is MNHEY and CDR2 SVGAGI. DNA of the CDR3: TGTGCCAGCAGTTACTCGGAGAGCAATCAGCCCCAGCATTTT. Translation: CASSYSESNQPQHF.